The 32 T cell receptor beta chains below all came from one sample that was sequenced in a study of OX40 agonist ivuxolimab in advanced cancers. Repertoires were generated with immunoSEQ multiplex PCR, while TCRdb's copy carries only in-frame clones and drops some. The sample contains about 91,000 clones, around four fifths of which appear only once. The source was CD4+ or CD8+ T cells sorted from blood, collected in a trial of the OX40 agonist ivuxolimab. The receptor source for this set is an adult with an advanced solid tumor such as melanoma, head and neck, liver or kidney cancer.

The chain links TRBV18 to TRBJ1-5, with D unclear. The CDR3 runs to 13 residues. Germline lookup yields CDR1 KGHSH and CDR2 LQKENI. The V end was cut by 4 bases, the J end by 5 bases, with 9 bases between. The CDR3 coding sequence is TGTGCCAGCTCACAAACAGAGGATCAGCCCCAGCATTTT. The encoded protein is CASSQTEDQPQHF. Based on the CDR3 plus reference TRBV18 and TRBJ1-5, the full variable domain is NAGVMQNPRHLVRRRGQEARLRCSPMKGHSHVYWYRQLPEEGLKFMVYLQKENIIDESGMPKERFSAEFPKEGPSILRIQQVVRGDSAAYFCASSQTEDQPQHFGDGTRLSIL.

This chain connects TRBV5-4 to TRBJ1-1; D gene uncertain. Germline CDR1 reads SGHNT; CDR2 reads YYREEE (reference sequence). The ends were cut back, 0 bases at V and 7 bases at J, with 10 bases in the middle. This CDR3 comprises 13 residues. The CDR3 here is CASSLDRGGEAFF. DNA of the CDR3: TGTGCCAGCAGCTTGGACCGGGGAGGTGAAGCTTTCTTT.

The chain carries TRBV2 and TRBJ2-3; perhaps TRBD2 as D (7 bases). V gave up 7 bases and J gave up 4 bases, with 12 bases separating them. The CDR3 spans 13 residues. Germline V CDR1 and CDR2: SNHLY, FYNNEI. CDR3: CASTGGGPDTQYF. The CDR3 coding sequence is TGTGCCAGCACTGGGGGGGGGCCAGATACGCAGTATTTT.

The chain carries TRBV6-4 and TRBJ1-6; TRBD1 aligns across 8 bases. CDR1 and CDR2 from the germline V gene are MRHNA and SNTAGT. CDR3 length equals 15 residues. V was pared by 3 bases and J by 7 bases, with 5 bases of the junction left unmatched. DNA of the CDR3: TGTGCCAGCAGTGAAACCGGACAGGGAAATTCACCCCTCCACTTT. Protein: CASSETGQGNSPLHF.

The chain couples TRBV27 to TRBJ2-7, with D hard to call. CDR1 is MNHEY, CDR2 SMNVEV, per germline (reference sequence). The length of the CDR3 is 14 residues. Trimming took off 6 bases at V and 0 bases at J, with 12 bases between the two ends. The CDR3 region is CASSRALSSYEQYF. CDR3 DNA: TGTGCCAGCAGCCGGGCTCTAAGCTCCTACGAGCAGTACTTC.

The chain recombines TRBV6-1 with TRBJ1-1; TRBD1 might be the D (5 bases). Trimming cost V 0 bases and J 2 bases, with 13 bases left between them. CDR3 length: 16 residues. Germline assignment: CDR1 MNHNS and CDR2 SASEGT. CDR3 bases: TGTGCCAGCAGTGAAGCGCTTCAGGGACTTAACACTGAAGCTTTCTTT. Residues: CASSEALQGLNTEAFF.

The J gene is TRBJ2-7, the V gene TRBV18; TRBD1 or TRBD2 may be the D gene (6 bases each). This CDR3 comprises 13 residues. V was clipped by 0 bases and J by 7 bases, with 10 bases between them. Germline CDR1 is KGHSH and CDR2 is LQKENI. The CDR3 DNA is TGTGCCAGCTCACCACCGGAGGGGGGAGAGCAGTACGTC. As protein: CASSPPEGGEQYV.

V gene TRBV7-2 combines with J gene TRBJ1-4; D remains unclear. This CDR3 has 15 residues. V shed 2 bases and J shed 0 bases, with 7 bases lying between them. Germline CDR1 and CDR2: SGHTA and FQGNSA. The CDR3 is CASSLTYATNEKLFF. CDR3 nucleotides: TGTGCCAGCAGCTTAACGTATGCAACTAATGAAAAACTGTTTTTT. Full variable domain (missing parts from reference TRBV7-2 and TRBJ1-4): GAGVSQSPSNKVTEKGKDVELRCDPISGHTALYWYRQSLGQGLEFLIYFQGNSAPDKSGLPSDRFSAERTGGSVSTLTIQRTQQEDSAVYLCASSLTYATNEKLFFGSGTQLSVL.

The chain has TRBV11-3 and TRBJ2-3; tentatively, D is TRBD1 (5 bases). The CDR3 consists of 15 residues. Germline assignment: CDR1 SGHNT and CDR2 YENEEA. The V end was cut by 1 base, the J end by 2 bases, with 10 bases between. The DNA of the CDR3 is TGTGCCAGCAGCTTAGGACAGACGTACACAGATACGCAGTATTTT. This encodes CASSLGQTYTDTQYF.

CDR3 nucleotides: TGTGCCAGCAGCCTAGACAGGGGGCGGAGCGAGCAGTACTTC. Amino acids: CASSLDRGRSEQYF. This chain connects TRBV28 to TRBJ2-7; 10 nucleotides align to TRBD1. Germline V CDR1 and CDR2: MDHEN, SYDVKM. Unmatched junction bases numbered 8, after V lost 6 bases and J lost 6 bases. CDR3 size: 14 residues.

The chain recombines TRBV6-1 with TRBJ2-2; D unclear. V was trimmed by 6 bases and J by 0 bases, leaving 11 bases between them. The CDR3 is 15 residues long. From germline, CDR1 is MNHNS and CDR2 SASEGT. Here the CDR3 DNA reads TGTGCCAGCAGCCCTAGGAACGCGAACACCGGGGAGCTGTTTTTT. This translates into CASSPRNANTGELFF.

The rearrangement joins TRBV28 to TRBJ2-2, with 14 bases identical to TRBD2. The length of the CDR3 is 17 residues. The junction had 8 bases not matched to a gene; V was cut back by 4 bases and J by 7 bases. Germline V gene sequence: CDR1 MDHEN, CDR2 SYDVKM. The CDR3, as DNA: TGTGCCAGCAGTTCCGGGACTAGCGGGAGAGCGGTCGGGGAGCTGTTTTTT. As protein: CASSSGTSGRAVGELFF.

J is TRBJ2-7 and V is TRBV19, with 9 nucleotides matching TRBD1. CDR3 length equals 14 residues. The V gene end was trimmed by 5 bases and the J gene end by 5 bases; junction bases not matched to a gene: 7. CDR1 is LNHDA and CDR2 is SQIVND in the germline V gene (reference sequence). The CDR3 DNA sequence: TGTGCCAGTAGTCCCGGACAGGGGAGCAACGAGCAGTACGTC. This sequence encodes CASSPGQGSNEQYV.

V gene TRBV7-3 combines with J gene TRBJ2-2, with TRBD1 identical over 11 bases. Germline trimming cut 0 bases from V and 4 bases from J; bases unmatched to any gene: 7. Looked up from germline, CDR1 is SGHTA and CDR2 is FQGTGA. This CDR3 has 18 residues. This CDR3 reads CASSLTGGQGARTGELFF. CDR3 bases: TGTGCCAGCAGCTTAACTGGCGGACAGGGGGCGCGCACCGGGGAGCTGTTTTTT.

The rearrangement joins TRBV7-2 to TRBJ1-1; D possibly corresponds to TRBD1 (5 bases). Trimming removed 4 bases at V and 1 base at J, with 7 bases between. Germline-derived CDR1 and CDR2 are SGHTA and FQGNSA. The CDR3 contains 13 residues. The CDR3 region has the DNA TGTGCCAGCAGCTGGACAACGAACACTGAAGCTTTCTTT. Amino acids: CASSWTTNTEAFF.

This chain uses TRBV7-2 with TRBJ2-5; TRBD1 or TRBD2 may be the D gene (5 bases each). The V gene lost 5 bases and the J gene lost 5 bases, with 18 bases spanning the gap. CDR3 length: 15 residues. Germline V gene data show CDR1 as SGHTA and CDR2 as FQGNSA. As DNA, the CDR3 is TGTGCCAGCAGCAACCCCCGATCGGGGCGGGAGACCCAGTACTTC. It translates to CASSNPRSGRETQYF.

V gene TRBV27 combines with J gene TRBJ2-1, with TRBD2 matching over 14 bases. J lost 0 bases, V lost 7 bases, and 14 bases had no gene match. Germline CDR1 is MNHEY and CDR2 is SMNVEV (reference sequence). The CDR3 runs 20 residues. The CDR3 is CASTPIAGLAGGPSYNEQFF. The CDR3 region has the DNA TGTGCCAGCACCCCGATAGCAGGACTAGCGGGGGGCCCCTCCTACAATGAGCAGTTCTTC.

V and J are TRBV28 and TRBJ2-1; 7 bases map to TRBD1. The CDR3 loop spans 17 amino acids. The germline gives CDR1 MDHEN, CDR2 SYDVKM. V dropped 8 bases and J dropped 2; count of bases not matched to a gene: 15. CDR3 DNA: TGTGCCAGCCCCAAAAGGCGAGGGGACAGAGCCTACAATGAGCAGTTCTTC. It yields the protein CASPKRRGDRAYNEQFF.

This clone showed up just a few times. The rearrangement uses TRBV5-6 and TRBJ2-2, with D perhaps TRBD2 (6 bases). The germline V gene encodes CDR1 SGHDT and CDR2 YYEEEE. The CDR3 length is 14 residues. The germline V and J ends were trimmed by 4 bases and 6 bases, with 13 bases remaining between them. Written as DNA, the CDR3 is TGTGCCAGCAGCCTTATAGCGGTCGCCGGGGAGCTGTTTTTT. Translating gives CASSLIAVAGELFF. Complete variable domain (other parts from reference TRBV5-6 and TRBJ2-2): DAGVTQSPTHLIKTRGQQVTLRCSPKSGHDTVSWYQQALGQGPQFIFQYYEEEERQRGNFPDRFSGHQFPNYSSELNVNALLLGDSALYLCASSLIAVAGELFFGEGSRLTVL.

The CDR3 loop is CATSHRRMGNEQFF. The CDR3 bases are TGTGCCACCAGCCACAGGAGAATGGGCAATGAGCAGTTCTTC. The chain carries TRBV15 and TRBJ2-1, with a tentative D call TRBD1 (5 bases). V shed 5 bases and J shed 6 bases, with 14 bases lying between them. This CDR3 region has 14 residues. Germline V gene data show CDR1 as LNHNV and CDR2 as YYDKDF (reference sequence).

The chain couples TRBV9 to TRBJ2-3; TRBD2 might be the D (5 bases). The ends were cut back, 3 bases at V and 3 bases at J, with 14 bases in the middle. This CDR3 region has 15 residues. Germline V CDR1 and CDR2: SGDLS, YYNGEE. The chain's CDR3 is CASSDGTGWTDTQYF. CDR3 nucleotide sequence: TGTGCCAGCAGCGACGGAACGGGGTGGACAGATACGCAGTATTTT.

The rearrangement uses TRBV19 and TRBJ2-7; D is perhaps TRBD1 or TRBD2 (5 bases each). V dropped 2 bases and J dropped 1 base, with 15 bases sitting between them. There are 16 residues in the CDR3. Germline assignment: CDR1 LNHDA and CDR2 SQIVND (reference sequence). CDR3 residues: CASSISGAGVSYEQYF. Written as DNA, the CDR3 is TGTGCCAGTAGTATATCCGGGGCCGGGGTTTCCTACGAGCAGTACTTC. The variable domain in full, with the rest retrieved from reference TRBV19 and TRBJ2-7, is DGGITQSPKYLFRKEGQNVTLSCEQNLNHDAMYWYRQDPGQGLRLIYYSQIVNDFQKGDIAEGYSVSREKKESFPLTVTSAQKNPTAFYLCASSISGAGVSYEQYFGPGTRLTVT.

In this sample, this clone turned up once. The CDR3 DNA reads as TGTGCCAGCAGCTCCTTCGGAGGGCAAGAGACCCAGTACTTC. Translating gives CASSSFGGQETQYF. The chain links TRBV7-9 to TRBJ2-5; D may be TRBD2 (6 bases). The V end lost 4 bases, the J end lost 2 bases, and 11 bases lay between the germline ends. The CDR3 sequence is 14 residues long. Germline CDR1 SEHNR, CDR2 FQNEAQ (reference sequence).

This chain joins TRBV5-1 and TRBJ2-1; 15 bases line up with TRBD2. In germline, CDR1 is SGHRS, CDR2 YFSETQ. This CDR3 is 15 amino acids long. The trim removed 4 bases at V and 7 bases at J, leaving 3 bases unmatched. The CDR3 spells CASSTGLAGGNEQFF. For the CDR3, the DNA is TGCGCCAGCAGCACCGGACTAGCGGGGGGGAATGAGCAGTTCTTC.

J is TRBJ1-6 and V is TRBV7-8; D is unresolved. The CDR3 is 16 amino acids. Trimming stripped 2 bases from V and 8 bases from J, with 16 bases between. Germline assignment: CDR1 SGHVS and CDR2 FQNEAQ. In DNA form, the CDR3 reads TGTGCCAGCAGCTTAACGGCCGGGCAATTAGATTCACCCCTCCACTTT. The encoded protein is CASSLTAGQLDSPLHF.

This rearrangement joins TRBV5-4 to TRBJ2-2, with 10 bases matching TRBD1. Germline loops: CDR1 SGHNT, CDR2 YYREEE (reference sequence). The CDR3 runs to 15 residues. Trimming at V came to 4 bases and at J to 1 base, leaving 1 base not matched to a gene. Here the CDR3 DNA reads TGTGCCAGCAGCGGGACAGGGGTGAACACCGGGGAGCTGTTTTTT. Translation: CASSGTGVNTGELFF.

CDR3 nucleotides: TGTGCCAGCAGTTTCGCGGGGCAGGGCGCCGCTGAAGCTTTCTTT. Residues: CASSFAGQGAAEAFF. The rearrangement uses TRBV28 and TRBJ1-1; D might be TRBD1 (5 bases). The CDR3 runs to 15 residues. Germline CDR1 and CDR2: MDHEN and SYDVKM. Trimming removed 3 bases at V and 6 bases at J, with 17 bases between.

The CDR3, as DNA: TGTGCCAGCAGCAAAGGAGGGGTAGCTGGAAACACCATATATTTT. It encodes CASSKGGVAGNTIYF. The chain uses TRBV21-1 and TRBJ1-3. TRBV21-1 counts as a pseudogene. The CDR3 runs 15 residues.

The chain carries TRBV7-8 and TRBJ2-5, with 7 bases matching TRBD2. The V gene's germline CDR1 is SGHVS and CDR2 FQNEAQ. There are 15 residues in the CDR3. The junction had 3 bases not matched to a gene; V was cut back by 2 bases and J by 0 bases. CDR3 coding DNA: TGTGCCAGCAGCTTATTGGCGGGGGACCAAGAGACCCAGTACTTC. The encoded protein is CASSLLAGDQETQYF. The variable domain in full, with the rest retrieved from reference TRBV7-8 and TRBJ2-5, is GAGVSQSPRYKVAKRGQDVALRCDPISGHVSLFWYQQALGQGPEFLTYFQNEAQLDKSGLPSDRFFAERPEGSVSTLKIQRTQQEDSAVYLCASSLLAGDQETQYFGPGTRLLVL.

This clone was detected only a few times. This rearrangement joins TRBV10-3 to TRBJ1-2; TRBD1 agrees at 7 bases. CDR3 length: 16 amino acids. Germline CDR1 ENHRY, CDR2 SYGVKD. J gave up 11 bases and V 2 bases, and 17 bases lay outside the gene matches. CDR3 sequence reads: CAISERTAGTASSYTF. For the CDR3, the DNA is TGTGCCATCAGTGAGAGGACGGCGGGGACAGCCAGCAGTTACACCTTC.

The chain couples TRBV19 to TRBJ1-5; D remains ambiguous. CDR3 size: 17 residues. Germline CDR1 reads LNHDA; CDR2 reads SQIVND (reference sequence). Trimming took off 9 bases at V and 2 bases at J, with 23 bases between the two ends. The CDR3 nucleotides are TGTGCCAGCCTTAATTCTTCGCGGGGATCAGGCAATCAGCCCCAGCATTTT. Translating gives CASLNSSRGSGNQPQHF.

V and J are TRBV6-6 and TRBJ2-7; TRBD1 matches at 7 bases. CDR1 MNHNY and CDR2 SVGAGI come from the germline V gene (reference sequence). V was clipped by 6 bases and J by 11 bases; unmatched bases: 16. This CDR3 contains 14 residues. The CDR3 loop reads CASRATGDPLQEYV. As DNA, the CDR3 is TGTGCCAGCAGGGCAACAGGGGACCCCCTTCAGGAGTACGTC.